This is a list of T cell receptor beta chains from one sample in a study of radiotherapy plus CTLA-4 blockade in lung cancer. Clones were sequenced by immunoSEQ multiplex PCR, and TCRdb holds only the in-frame ones, with some missing. The profile shows tens of thousands of clones, 76% of them singletons. The sample in question was peripheral blood, obtained from a patient treated with radiotherapy plus ipilimumab. Receptors originate from a human donor with non-small cell lung cancer who had stable disease on radiotherapy plus ipilimumab. CDR3s include the opening cysteine and the closing phenylalanine or tryptophan. D genes are given only for firm matches. The listing skips clone size in some rows; elsewhere it reads once, few, many or a size class.

v_call	d_call	clone_size	j_call	cdr3_aa	cdr3_nt
TRBV9	NA	NA	TRBJ1-1	CASSPSTRHLNTEAFF	TGTGCCAGCAGCCCTTCTACACGGCACCTGAACACTGAAGCTTTCTTT
TRBV19	NA	NA	TRBJ2-2	CASTPRGGTGELFF	TGTGCCAGTACCCCTAGGGGGGGGACCGGGGAGCTGTTTTTT
TRBV5-8	TRBD1	NA	TRBJ2-3	CASSRDRGTDTQYF	TGTGCCAGCAGTAGGGACAGGGGAACAGATACGCAGTATTTT
TRBV30	NA	NA	TRBJ1-1	CAFLGPLTGGNTEAFF	TGTGCCTTTCTAGGCCCTTTGACAGGTGGAAACACTGAAGCTTTCTTT
TRBV2	NA	once	TRBJ1-1	CASSEQLNTEAFF	TGTGCCAGCAGTGAACAGTTGAACACTGAAGCTTTCTTT
TRBV27	NA	NA	TRBJ1-1	CASSTGLGDHRAEAFF	TGTGCCAGCAGTACAGGGTTGGGCGACCACCGGGCTGAAGCTTTCTTT
TRBV25-1	NA	NA	TRBJ2-3	CASSDPPPGTDTQYF	TGTGCCAGCAGTGATCCCCCCCCAGGCACAGATACGCAGTATTTT
TRBV5-4	NA	NA	TRBJ1-1	CASRLWGDHTEAFF	TGTGCCAGCAGGTTGTGGGGGGACCACACTGAAGCTTTCTTT
TRBV6-5	NA	NA	TRBJ1-2	CASIKGGRSYGYTF	TGTGCCAGCATCAAAGGTGGCAGATCGTATGGCTACACCTTC
TRBV27	NA	NA	TRBJ1-6	CASSLYAGGSPLHF	TGTGCCAGCAGTTTATACGCGGGGGGTTCACCCCTCCACTTT
TRBV7-6	NA	few	TRBJ1-4	CASSLMRGEKLFF	TGTGCCAGCAGCTTGATGAGGGGTGAAAAACTGTTTTTT
TRBV6-5	NA	NA	TRBJ1-1	CASSYSIGRGAEAFF	TGTGCCAGCAGTTACTCGATTGGGAGGGGGGCTGAAGCTTTCTTT
TRBV5-6	NA	NA	TRBJ2-5	CASSLVQGMETQYF	TGTGCCAGCAGCTTGGTTCAGGGGATGGAGACCCAGTACTTC
TRBV2	NA	NA	TRBJ1-2	CASSVEGAGGYTF	TGTGCCAGCAGTGTTGAAGGGGCAGGTGGCTACACCTTC
TRBV30	NA	NA	TRBJ1-2	CAGPRGRGKGSNYGYTF	TGTGCCGGTCCCCGCGGCCGGGGGAAGGGGTCTAACTATGGCTACACCTTC
TRBV19	NA	few	TRBJ1-2	CASSIEDGYGYTF	TGTGCCAGTAGTATAGAAGACGGCTATGGCTACACCTTC
TRBV10-3	TRBD1	NA	TRBJ2-1	CAISRQGGDNEQFF	TGTGCCATCAGTCGACAGGGGGGTGACAATGAGCAGTTCTTC
TRBV29-1	NA	NA	TRBJ2-5	CSVDQGQETQYF	TGCAGCGTTGACCAGGGGCAAGAGACCCAGTACTTC
TRBV5-1	TRBD1	NA	TRBJ1-5	CASSPGQENQPQHF	TGCGCCAGCAGCCCCGGACAGGAAAATCAGCCCCAGCATTTT
TRBV7-8	NA	NA	TRBJ1-4	CASRRGSTNEKLFF	TGTGCCAGCAGGCGGGGTTCTACTAATGAAAAACTGTTTTTT
TRBV5-1	NA	NA	TRBJ1-1	CASSFKGDTEAFF	TGCGCCAGCAGCTTTAAGGGGGACACTGAAGCTTTCTTT
TRBV19	TRBD1	NA	TRBJ2-1	CASSPGQVYNEQFF	TGTGCCAGTAGCCCCGGACAGGTTTACAATGAGCAGTTCTTC
TRBV7-9	NA	NA	TRBJ2-3	CASNRLNTDTQYF	TGTGCCAGCAATAGACTCAACACAGATACGCAGTATTTT
TRBV10-1	NA	few	TRBJ2-2	CASSGDSHTGELFF	TGCGCCAGCAGTGGAGACTCACACACCGGGGAGCTGTTTTTT
TRBV2	TRBD1	NA	TRBJ1-1	CASSIQGAKLTEAFF	TGTGCCAGCAGTATACAGGGGGCGAAGCTCACTGAAGCTTTCTTT
TRBV5-6	NA	NA	TRBJ2-4	CASEDDSMSNIQYF	TGTGCCAGCGAAGACGATAGCATGAGTAACATTCAGTACTTC
TRBV30	NA	NA	TRBJ1-3	CAWATGLEGNTIYF	TGTGCCTGGGCGACAGGCCTGGAGGGAAACACCATATATTTT
TRBV5-1	TRBD1	NA	TRBJ1-4	CASSLNGQAANEKLFF	TGCGCCAGCAGCCTTAATGGACAGGCAGCTAATGAAAAACTGTTTTTT
TRBV5-1	NA	NA	TRBJ2-3	CASSRQGTRQYF	TGCGCCAGCAGCCGACAGGGGACTAGGCAGTATTTT
TRBV19	NA	NA	TRBJ1-2	CASSRQGKYGYTF	TGTGCCAGTAGTCGTCAGGGGAAATATGGCTACACCTTC
TRBV7-6	TRBD1	NA	TRBJ2-1	CASSLFRDRGHNEQFF	TGTGCCAGCAGCTTATTCCGGGACAGGGGCCACAATGAGCAGTTCTTC
TRBV28	NA	NA	TRBJ1-1	CASSLAGDRMNTEAFF	TGTGCCAGCAGTTTAGCGGGGGATCGGATGAACACTGAAGCTTTCTTT
TRBV5-1	NA	NA	TRBJ1-5	CASSLAVGGQPQHF	TGCGCCAGCAGCTTGGCGGTTGGGGGTCAGCCCCAGCATTTT
TRBV7-8	NA	NA	TRBJ1-4	CASSSGLKLFF	TGTGCCAGCAGCTCCGGACTAAAACTGTTTTTT
TRBV27	NA	once	TRBJ2-4	CASKSRLAKNIQYF	TGTGCCAGCAAGTCGAGGTTAGCCAAAAACATTCAGTACTTC
TRBV19	NA	NA	TRBJ1-5	CASAQGDNQPQHF	TGTGCCAGCGCACAGGGAGACAATCAGCCCCAGCATTTT
TRBV7-9	NA	NA	TRBJ1-6	CASSFPNSPLHF	TGTGCCAGCAGCTTCCCTAATTCACCCCTCCACTTT